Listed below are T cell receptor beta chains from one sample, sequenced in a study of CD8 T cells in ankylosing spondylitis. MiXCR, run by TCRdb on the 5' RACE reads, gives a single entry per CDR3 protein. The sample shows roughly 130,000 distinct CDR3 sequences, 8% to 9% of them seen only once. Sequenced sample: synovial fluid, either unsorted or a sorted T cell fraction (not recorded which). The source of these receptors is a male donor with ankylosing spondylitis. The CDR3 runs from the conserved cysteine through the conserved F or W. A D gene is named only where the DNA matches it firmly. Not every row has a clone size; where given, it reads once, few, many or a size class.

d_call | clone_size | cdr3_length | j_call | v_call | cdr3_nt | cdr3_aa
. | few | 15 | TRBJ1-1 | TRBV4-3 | TGCGCCAGCAGCCAAGATTGGGGGCGCGGGACTGAAGCTTTCTTT | CASSQDWGRGTEAFF
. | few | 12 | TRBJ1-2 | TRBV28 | TGTGCCAGCACCCCGACAGACTATGGCTACACCTTC | CASTPTDYGYTF
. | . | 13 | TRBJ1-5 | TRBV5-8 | TGTGCCAGCAGCTTGGAAGGGAGGCAGGCCCAGCATTTT | CASSLEGRQAQHF
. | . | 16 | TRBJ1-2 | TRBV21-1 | TGTGCCAGCAGCAAAGACCTCGACAGGGGTCGTAATGGCTACACCTTC | CASSKDLDRGRNGYTF
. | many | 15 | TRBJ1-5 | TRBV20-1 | TGCAGTGCTACCTCAAGGGGGGACAGCAATCAGCCCCAGCATTTT | CSATSRGDSNQPQHF
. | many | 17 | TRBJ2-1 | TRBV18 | TGTGCCAGCTCACCAGGGCGACGTACGGGGCGCGACAATGAGCAGTTCTTC | CASSPGRRTGRDNEQFF
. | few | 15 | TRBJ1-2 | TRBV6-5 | TGTGCCAGCAGTTACCTTGCAGGACTAGACTATGGCTACACCTTC | CASSYLAGLDYGYTF
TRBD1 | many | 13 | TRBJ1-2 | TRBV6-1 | TGTGCCAGCAGGACAGGGGGTTCTCGTGGCTACACCTTC | CASRTGGSRGYTF
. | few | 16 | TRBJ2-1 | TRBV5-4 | TGTGCCAGCAGCTTGGCGGGGGGACATACCTACAATGAGCAGTTCTTC | CASSLAGGHTYNEQFF
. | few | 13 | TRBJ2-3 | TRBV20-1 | TGCAGTGCTAGGACAGTTAGCACAGATACGCAGTATTTT | CSARTVSTDTQYF
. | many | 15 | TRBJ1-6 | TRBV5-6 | TGTGCCAGCAGCTCCCGACAGGCAAAATATTCACCCCTCCACTTT | CASSSRQAKYSPLHF
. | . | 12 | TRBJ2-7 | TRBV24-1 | TGTGCCACCAGTGATTCCAGGGACGAGCAGTACTTC | CATSDSRDEQYF
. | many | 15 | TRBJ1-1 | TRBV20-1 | TGCAGTGCCCACACCGCGGGACGGGCGAACACTGAAGCTTTCTTT | CSAHTAGRANTEAFF
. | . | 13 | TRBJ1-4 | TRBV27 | TGTGCCAGCCGCACCTACAGGGATGAAAAACTGTTTTTT | CASRTYRDEKLFF
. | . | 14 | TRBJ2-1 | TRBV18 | TGTGCCAGCTCACCGTTCCGCGACAGCAATGAGCAGTTCTTC | CASSPFRDSNEQFF
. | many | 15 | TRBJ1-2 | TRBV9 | TGTGCCAGCAGCCCCCGGGGGGGGCGCGGCTATGGCTACACCTTC | CASSPRGGRGYGYTF
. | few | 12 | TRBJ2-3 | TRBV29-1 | TGCAGCGTTGGGGCCAACACAGATACGCAGTATTTT | CSVGANTDTQYF
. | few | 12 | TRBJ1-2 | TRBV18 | TGTGCCAGCTCCCCGAACAGGGACGGCTACACCTTC | CASSPNRDGYTF